This T cell receptor beta chain was sequenced for a study of cytomegalovirus exposure and HLA in healthy donors. General study findings and limits: Later work associated around 18,000 TCR beta sequences with HLA alleles at 0.05 false discovery rate. Most CMV-associated TCR beta chains appeared HLA-restricted in a later analysis. Rare TCR sequences predominated, though certain public TCRs were found in many donors.

In regard to this clone: Its antigen remains unknown.

Primers for the PCR totalled 60 Vbeta and 13 Jbeta. Clones were read by immunoSEQ multiplex PCR, and TCRdb kept only the in-frame ones, dropping some. The sample records about 130,000 clones, around three quarters being singletons. The sequenced material came from PBMCs. The source of this sequence is a man younger than 35 in good health and CMV-seronegative.

The DNA of the CDR3 is TGTGCCAGAAGCCACGAGGAGACCCAGTACTTC. Protein product: CARSHEETQYF. The chain employs TRBV7-5 and TRBJ2-5; the table calls TRBD2, which could not be checked here. TRBV7-5 is termed a pseudogene. The length of the CDR3 is 11 residues.